This TCR beta chain stems from a study of blood T cell repertoires in COVID-19. Overall study context: The cDNA or gDNA used as material had been derived from T cells, B-cell-depleted T cells, or PBMCs.

CDR3 length: 16 amino acids. Trimming stripped 2 bases from V and 6 bases from J, with 14 bases between. Germline CDR1 and CDR2: KGHSH and LQKENI. The authors' processing: Nucleated cell counts were estimated from reference gene primer amplification. Generated by immunoSEQ multiplex PCR, the TCRdb table keeps only in-frame clones and is missing some. V, J and clone size reflect that table, while D and trimming were determined from the DNA. Among approximately 84,000 clones, 85% to 90% were seen once, and the ten largest hold approximately 1.5%. The sequenced material came from peripheral blood. The source of this sequence is a human donor with active COVID-19. The donor label of this sample is uncertain. This chain joins TRBV18 and TRBJ1-6; D gene unclear. DNA of the CDR3: TGTGCCAGCTCACCAGGGCGAGACACATTTAATTCACCCCTCCACTTT. As protein: CASSPGRDTFNSPLHF.